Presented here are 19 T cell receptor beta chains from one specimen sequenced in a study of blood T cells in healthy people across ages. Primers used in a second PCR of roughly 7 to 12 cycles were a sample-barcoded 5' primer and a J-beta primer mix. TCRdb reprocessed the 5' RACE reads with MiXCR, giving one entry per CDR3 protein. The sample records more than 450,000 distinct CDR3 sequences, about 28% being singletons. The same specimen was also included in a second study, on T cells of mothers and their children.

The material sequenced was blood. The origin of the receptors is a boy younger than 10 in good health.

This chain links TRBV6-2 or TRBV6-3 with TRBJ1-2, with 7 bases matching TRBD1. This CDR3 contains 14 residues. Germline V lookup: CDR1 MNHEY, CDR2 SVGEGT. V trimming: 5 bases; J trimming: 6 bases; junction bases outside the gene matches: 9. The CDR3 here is CASSRPTGAHGYTF. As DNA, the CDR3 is TGTGCCAGCAGTCGTCCAACAGGGGCTCATGGCTACACCTTC.

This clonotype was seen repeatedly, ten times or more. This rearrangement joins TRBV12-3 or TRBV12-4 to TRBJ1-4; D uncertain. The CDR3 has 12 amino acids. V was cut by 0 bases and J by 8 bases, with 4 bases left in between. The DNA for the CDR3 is TGTGCCAGCAGTTTAGCGCGAGAAAAACTGTTTTTT. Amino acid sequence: CASSLAREKLFF.

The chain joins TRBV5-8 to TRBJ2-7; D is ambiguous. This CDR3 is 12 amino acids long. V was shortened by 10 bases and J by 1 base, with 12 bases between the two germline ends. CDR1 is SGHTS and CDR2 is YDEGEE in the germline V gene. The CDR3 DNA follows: TGTGCCGGCCGACATCCGTCCTACGAGCAGTACTTC. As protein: CAGRHPSYEQYF.

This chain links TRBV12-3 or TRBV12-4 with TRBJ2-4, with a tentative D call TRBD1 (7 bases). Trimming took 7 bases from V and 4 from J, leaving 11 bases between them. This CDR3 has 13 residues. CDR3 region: CASNAGQKNIQYF. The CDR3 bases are TGTGCCAGCAACGCGGGACAGAAAAACATTCAGTACTTC.

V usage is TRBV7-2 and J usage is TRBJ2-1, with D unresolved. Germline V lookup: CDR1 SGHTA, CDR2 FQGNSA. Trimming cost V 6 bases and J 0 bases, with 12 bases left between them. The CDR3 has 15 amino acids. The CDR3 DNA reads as TGTGCCAGCAGTCCACAGCGCAACTCCTACAATGAGCAGTTCTTC. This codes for CASSPQRNSYNEQFF.

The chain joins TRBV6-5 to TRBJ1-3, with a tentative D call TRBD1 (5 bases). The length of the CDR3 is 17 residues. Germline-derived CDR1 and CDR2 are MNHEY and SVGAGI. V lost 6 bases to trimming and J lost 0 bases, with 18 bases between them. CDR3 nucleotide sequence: TGTGCCAGCAGCCTAGACAAGGACGGACACTCTGGAAACACCATATATTTT. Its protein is CASSLDKDGHSGNTIYF.

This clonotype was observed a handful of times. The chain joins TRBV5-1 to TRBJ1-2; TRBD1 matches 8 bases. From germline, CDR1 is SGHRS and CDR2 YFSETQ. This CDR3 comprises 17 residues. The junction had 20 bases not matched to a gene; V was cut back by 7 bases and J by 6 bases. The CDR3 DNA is TGCGCCAGCGCGCCGTGGCTTACAGGGGGAGAGCAAAATGGCTACACCTTC. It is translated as CASAPWLTGGEQNGYTF.

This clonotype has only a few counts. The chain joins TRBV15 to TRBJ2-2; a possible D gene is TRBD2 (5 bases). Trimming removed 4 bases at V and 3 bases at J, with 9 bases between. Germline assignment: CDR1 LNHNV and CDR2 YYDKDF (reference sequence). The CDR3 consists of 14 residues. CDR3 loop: CATSKLEYTGELFF. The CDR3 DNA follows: TGTGCCACCAGCAAACTAGAGTACACCGGGGAGCTGTTTTTT.

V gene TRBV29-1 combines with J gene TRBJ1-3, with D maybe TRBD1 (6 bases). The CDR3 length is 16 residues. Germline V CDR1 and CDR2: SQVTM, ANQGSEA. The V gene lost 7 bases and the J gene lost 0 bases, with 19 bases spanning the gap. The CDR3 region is CSAGRGVNYSGNTIYF. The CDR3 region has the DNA TGCAGCGCTGGGAGGGGGGTGAATTACTCTGGAAACACCATATATTTT.

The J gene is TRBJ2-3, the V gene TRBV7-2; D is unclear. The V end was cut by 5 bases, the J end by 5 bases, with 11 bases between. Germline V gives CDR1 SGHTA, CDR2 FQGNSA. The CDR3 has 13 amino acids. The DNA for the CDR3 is TGTGCCAGCAGCCGCGACCAGGTAGATACGCAGTATTTT. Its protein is CASSRDQVDTQYF.

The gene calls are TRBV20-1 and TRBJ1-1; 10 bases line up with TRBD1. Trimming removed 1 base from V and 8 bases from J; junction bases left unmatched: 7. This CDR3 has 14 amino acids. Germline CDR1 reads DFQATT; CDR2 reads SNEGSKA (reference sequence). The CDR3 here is CSARGRDRGSEAFF. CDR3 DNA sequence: TGCAGTGCTAGAGGCCGGGACAGGGGCTCCGAAGCTTTCTTT.

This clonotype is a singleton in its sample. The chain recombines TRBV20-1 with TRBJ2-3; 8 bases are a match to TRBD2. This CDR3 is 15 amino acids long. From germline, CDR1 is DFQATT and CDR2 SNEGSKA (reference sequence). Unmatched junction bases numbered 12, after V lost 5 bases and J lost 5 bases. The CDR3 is CSALSGTRNQDTQYF. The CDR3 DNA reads TGCAGTGCTCTATCCGGGACTAGAAATCAAGATACGCAGTATTTT.

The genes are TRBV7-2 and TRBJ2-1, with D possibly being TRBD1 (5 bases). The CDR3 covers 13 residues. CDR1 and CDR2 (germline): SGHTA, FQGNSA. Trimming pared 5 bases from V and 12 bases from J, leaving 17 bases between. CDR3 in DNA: TGTGCCAGCAGCCTAAACAGGTTAAACGTGCAGTTCTTC. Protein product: CASSLNRLNVQFF.

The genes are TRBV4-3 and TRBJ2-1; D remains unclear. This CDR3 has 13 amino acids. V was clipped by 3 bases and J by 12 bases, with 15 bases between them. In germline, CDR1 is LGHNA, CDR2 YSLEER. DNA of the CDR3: TGCGCCAGCAGCCAGGCCCGGGCCGTCACGCAGTTCTTC. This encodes CASSQARAVTQFF.

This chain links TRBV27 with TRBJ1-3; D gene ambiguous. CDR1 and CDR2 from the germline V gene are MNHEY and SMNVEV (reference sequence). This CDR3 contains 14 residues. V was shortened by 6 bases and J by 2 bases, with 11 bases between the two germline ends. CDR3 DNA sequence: TGTGCCAGCAGCCCCTATTCTACTGGAAACACCATATATTTT. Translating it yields CASSPYSTGNTIYF.

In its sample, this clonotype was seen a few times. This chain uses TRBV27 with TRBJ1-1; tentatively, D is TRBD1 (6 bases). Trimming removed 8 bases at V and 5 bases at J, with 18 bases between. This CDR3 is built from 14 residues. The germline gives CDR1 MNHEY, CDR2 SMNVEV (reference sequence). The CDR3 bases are TGTGCCAGCCCCCTCAGGGGAGGAAGGACTGAAGCTTTCTTT. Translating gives CASPLRGGRTEAFF.

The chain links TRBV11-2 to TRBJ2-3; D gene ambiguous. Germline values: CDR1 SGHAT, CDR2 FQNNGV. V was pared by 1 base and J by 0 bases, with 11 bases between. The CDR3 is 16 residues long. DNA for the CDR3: TGTGCCAGCAGCTTAGGGTCTTGGACCAGCACAGATACGCAGTATTTT. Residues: CASSLGSWTSTDTQYF.

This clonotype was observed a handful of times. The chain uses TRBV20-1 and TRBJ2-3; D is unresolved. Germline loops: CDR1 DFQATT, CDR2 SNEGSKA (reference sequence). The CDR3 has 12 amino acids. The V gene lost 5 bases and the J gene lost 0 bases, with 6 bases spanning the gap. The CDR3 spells CSALDSTDTQYF. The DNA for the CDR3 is TGCAGTGCTTTAGACAGCACAGATACGCAGTATTTT.

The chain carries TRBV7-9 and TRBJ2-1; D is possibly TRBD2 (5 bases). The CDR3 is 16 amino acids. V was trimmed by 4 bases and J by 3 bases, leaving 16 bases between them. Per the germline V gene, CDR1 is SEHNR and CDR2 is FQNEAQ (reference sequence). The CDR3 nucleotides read TGTGCCAGCAGCTCCCGCCCGGCGGGCCTCTACAATGAGCAGTTCTTC. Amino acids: CASSSRPAGLYNEQFF.